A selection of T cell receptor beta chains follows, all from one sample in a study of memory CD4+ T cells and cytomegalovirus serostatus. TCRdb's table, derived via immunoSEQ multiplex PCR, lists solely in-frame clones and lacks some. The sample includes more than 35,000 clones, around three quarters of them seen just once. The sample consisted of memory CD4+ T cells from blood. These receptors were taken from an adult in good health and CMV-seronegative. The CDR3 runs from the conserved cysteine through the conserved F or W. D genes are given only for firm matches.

CASSLQSLTDTQYF | TRBJ2-3 | . | TRBV5-6
CAWSKGGGKETQYF | TRBJ2-5 | TRBD2 | TRBV30
CASSPETGTGYGYTF | TRBJ1-2 | TRBD1 | TRBV18
CASSQDNRGFQFF | TRBJ2-1 | TRBD1 | TRBV4-1
CASSIGGPSGASTDTQYF | TRBJ2-3 | TRBD2 | TRBV19
CASSFEGVDYGYTF | TRBJ1-2 | . | TRBV5-1
CASHGDRAGYTF | TRBJ1-2 | TRBD1 | TRBV2
CASSYSGGAQDEQFF | TRBJ2-1 | TRBD2 | TRBV7-6
CASRRDVNEKLFF | TRBJ1-4 | . | TRBV6-5
CASSTQETQYF | TRBJ2-5 | . | TRBV19
CASSHAGTFYNSPLHF | TRBJ1-6 | . | TRBV7-9
CASSFAGMDTQYF | TRBJ2-3 | . | TRBV27
CASSLAADGSQNTEAFF | TRBJ1-1 | . | TRBV11-1
CASSRTYDQPQHF | TRBJ1-5 | . | TRBV14
CASSEQGIQETQYF | TRBJ2-5 | TRBD1 | TRBV10-2
CASSLQGDYEQYF | TRBJ2-7 | TRBD1 | TRBV5-1
CASSFYSNTGELFF | TRBJ2-2 | . | TRBV11-2
CASSHGGTGETQYF | TRBJ2-5 | . | TRBV19
CASGLSPLGTDTQYF | TRBJ2-3 | . | TRBV12-5
CASSATGGNTIYF | TRBJ1-3 | . | TRBV6-6
CASSTTGGRNTEAFF | TRBJ1-1 | TRBD1 | TRBV19
CASRVDPPVRDTQYF | TRBJ2-3 | . | TRBV6-1
CASSGQGDTQYF | TRBJ2-3 | TRBD1 | TRBV19
CASSQDNDSGYGYTF | TRBJ1-2 | . | TRBV4-1
CASSEQGPNQETQYF | TRBJ2-5 | . | TRBV7-9
CASSTDRNTIYF | TRBJ1-3 | . | TRBV18
CASSLAGSSGNTIYF | TRBJ1-3 | . | TRBV5-1
CAWSVAGNTIYF | TRBJ1-3 | . | TRBV30
CASSTNQLNHGYTF | TRBJ1-2 | . | TRBV5-1
CASSRTQGGGYGYTF | TRBJ1-2 | TRBD1 | TRBV18
CASSFVLAKKDTEAFF | TRBJ1-1 | . | TRBV5-5
CASSPKGQGMFSYSNQPQHF | TRBJ1-5 | TRBD1 | TRBV27
CASSSGLGYNEQFF | TRBJ2-1 | . | TRBV5-1
CASSGVKFTDTQYF | TRBJ2-3 | . | TRBV11-2
CAWSQRDEKLFF | TRBJ1-4 | . | TRBV30
CASSSQVTGNEQFF | TRBJ2-1 | . | TRBV5-1
CASMMQGGNYGYTF | TRBJ1-2 | . | TRBV6-5
CATDSFTGELFF | TRBJ2-2 | . | TRBV19
CASSQEGSEYEQYF | TRBJ2-7 | . | TRBV4-2
CASSLGRGSTDTQYF | TRBJ2-3 | . | TRBV7-9
CASRYQETQYF | TRBJ2-5 | . | TRBV5-1
CASSSPSSGGRREQFF | TRBJ2-1 | TRBD2 | TRBV7-2
CASSYDRVTYEQYF | TRBJ2-7 | TRBD1 | TRBV6-5
CASSERAGGNSNQPQHF | TRBJ1-5 | . | TRBV6-1
CAISRGLGTEAFF | TRBJ1-1 | . | TRBV10-3
CASTKGQKITDTQYF | TRBJ2-3 | TRBD1 | TRBV7-3
CASSPRRASYEQYF | TRBJ2-7 | . | TRBV9
CASSVGQSSYNSPLHF | TRBJ1-6 | TRBD1 | TRBV9
CASSNPYRGRSGYTF | TRBJ1-2 | TRBD1 | TRBV19
CASSDRQGWTGELFF | TRBJ2-2 | TRBD1 | TRBV6-1
CASSPERQGSLPLHF | TRBJ1-6 | . | TRBV11-2
CASSLVGQSQETQYF | TRBJ2-5 | . | TRBV7-2
CASSLINGVDTQYF | TRBJ2-3 | . | TRBV7-6
CASSESRAGAHEQYF | TRBJ2-7 | TRBD2 | TRBV10-1
CASSNEGWELFF | TRBJ2-2 | . | TRBV2
CASSLKLVSSYEQYF | TRBJ2-7 | . | TRBV13
CASMTGINQPQHF | TRBJ1-5 | . | TRBV2
CASSQGGTGLYEQYF | TRBJ2-7 | TRBD1 | TRBV18